This T cell receptor (beta chain) was identified in a study of T cells expressing NK-cell markers. TCRdb re-called the 5' RACE reads and shows each CDR3 protein once, DNA omitted. The sample includes approximately 110,000 distinct CDR3 sequences. The CDR3 loop spans 19 amino acids. Germline CDR1 is SGHDN and CDR2 is FVKESK. With regard to this clonotype: Its antigen is unidentified.

Points from the study as a whole: There remained a lack of clarity about HCMV specificity of expanded NKG2C+ T cell clones. These clonotypes also led the CD3+CD56-NKG2C+ fraction in a handful of donors. Dominant NKG2C+ clonotype frequencies of about 1.0-8% of CD8+ T cells were measured in 5 or 6 donors.

The chain couples TRBV14 to TRBJ2-1; TCRdb lists TRBD2, though no DNA is available to test this call. Material for sequencing was blood T cells: a sorted CD56 or NKG2C T cell subset, CD4+ or CD8+ T cells, or bulk PBMC T cells (not recorded which). This sequence was found in a woman aged 18 to 75 in good health. CDR3 region: CASSQDVSTSGSSYNEQFF.